This TCR beta chain is from a study of blood T cell repertoires in COVID-19. This clone was found a few times. In the source study's methods: Amplification with reference gene primers provided the estimates of nucleated cell counts. Data came from immunoSEQ multiplex PCR; TCRdb stores just in-frame clones and leaves some out. That table furnishes V, J and clone size, whereas the DNA furnished D and trimming. Here the sample spans approximately 300,000 clones, around 89% being singletons. This CDR3 has 15 amino acids. J gave up 6 bases and V 10 bases, and 16 bases lay outside the gene matches. Germline lookup yields CDR1 SNHLY and CDR2 FYNNEI.

This chain connects TRBV2 to TRBJ2-7; 9 bases match TRBD1. Sequencing was done on a sample of peripheral blood. This receptor was taken from a man in his forties with acute or convalescent COVID-19. The CDR3 coding sequence is TGTGCCACCTTACAGCTGGGACAGGGATCGGGCGAGCAGTACTTC. This sequence encodes CATLQLGQGSGEQYF. The whole variable domain, filled in from reference TRBV2 and TRBJ2-7, reads EPEVTQTPSHQVTQMGQEVILRCVPISNHLYFYWYRQILGQKVEFLVSFYNNEISEKSEIFDDQFSVERPDGSNFTLKIRSTKLEDSAMYFCATLQLGQGSGEQYFGPGTRLTVT.